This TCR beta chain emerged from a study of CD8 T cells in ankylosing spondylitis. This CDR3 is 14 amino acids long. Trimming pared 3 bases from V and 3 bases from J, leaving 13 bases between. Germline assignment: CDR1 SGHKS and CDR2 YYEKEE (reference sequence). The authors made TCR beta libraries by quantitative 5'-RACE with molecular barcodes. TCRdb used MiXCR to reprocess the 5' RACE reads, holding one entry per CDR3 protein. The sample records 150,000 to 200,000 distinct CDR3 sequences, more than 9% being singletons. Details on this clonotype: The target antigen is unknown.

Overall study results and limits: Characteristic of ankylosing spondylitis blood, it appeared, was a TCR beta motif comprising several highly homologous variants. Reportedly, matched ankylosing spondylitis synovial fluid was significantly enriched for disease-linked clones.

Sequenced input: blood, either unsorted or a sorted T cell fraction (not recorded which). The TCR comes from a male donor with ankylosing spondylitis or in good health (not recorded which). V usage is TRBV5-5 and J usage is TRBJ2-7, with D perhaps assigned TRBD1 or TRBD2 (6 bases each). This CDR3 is CASSSQGGLYEQYF. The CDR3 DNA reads TGTGCCAGCAGCTCCCAAGGGGGGCTCTACGAGCAGTACTTC. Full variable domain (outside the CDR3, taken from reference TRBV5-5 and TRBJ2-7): DAGVTQSPTHLIKTRGQQVTLRCSPISGHKSVSWYQQVLGQGPQFIFQYYEKEERGRGNFPDRFSARQFPNYSSELNVNALLLGDSALYLCASSSQGGLYEQYFGPGTRLTVT.